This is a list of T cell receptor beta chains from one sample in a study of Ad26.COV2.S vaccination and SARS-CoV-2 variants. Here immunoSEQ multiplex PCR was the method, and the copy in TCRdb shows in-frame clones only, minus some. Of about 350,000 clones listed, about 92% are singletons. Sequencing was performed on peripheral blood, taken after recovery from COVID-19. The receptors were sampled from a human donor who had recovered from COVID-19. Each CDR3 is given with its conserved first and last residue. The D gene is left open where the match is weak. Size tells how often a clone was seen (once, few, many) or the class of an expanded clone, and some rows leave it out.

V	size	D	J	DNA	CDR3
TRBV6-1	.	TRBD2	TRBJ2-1	TGTGCCAGCAGTAAAGTAGCGGGGCACAACAATGAGCAGTTCTTC	CASSKVAGHNNEQFF
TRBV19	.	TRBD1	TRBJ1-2	TGTGCCAGTAGTTCCGGACAGGGAGGTGGCTACACCTTC	CASSSGQGGGYTF
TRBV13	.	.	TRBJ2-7	TGTGCCAGCAGCTTAGTGACAGGAGAGCAGTACTTC	CASSLVTGEQYF
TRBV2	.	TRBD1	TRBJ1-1	TGTGCCAGCAGTCGACAGGGGGCGGGGACTGAAGCTTTCTTT	CASSRQGAGTEAFF
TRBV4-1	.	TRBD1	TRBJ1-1	TGCGCCAGCAGGGGGCGACAGGGGGCAAATACTGAAGCTTTCTTT	CASRGRQGANTEAFF
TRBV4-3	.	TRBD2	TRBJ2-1	TGCGCCAGCAGCCAAGACGGCTACAGCGGGGGCAATGAGCAGTTCTTC	CASSQDGYSGGNEQFF
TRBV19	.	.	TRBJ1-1	TGTGCCAGTATAGGGGCCTTCGCAAGGGGCACTGAAGCTTTCTTT	CASIGAFARGTEAFF
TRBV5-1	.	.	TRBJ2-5	TGCGCCAGCAGACCAGGAGGGGAGACCCAGTACTTC	CASRPGGETQYF
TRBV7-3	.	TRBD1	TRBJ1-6	TGTGCCAGCAGCCCGGACAGGGGGGCCCCCCTCCACTTT	CASSPDRGAPLHF
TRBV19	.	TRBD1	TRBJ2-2	TGTGCCAGTAGTCCGTACCCACAGGGGACCGGGGAGCTGTTTTTT	CASSPYPQGTGELFF
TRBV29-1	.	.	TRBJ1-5	TGCAGCGTTGCGGAAGCGAAGAGCAATCAGCCCCAGCATTTT	CSVAEAKSNQPQHF
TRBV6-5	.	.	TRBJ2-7	TGTGCCAGCAGTTACTCGATCGGGGGTTACGAGCAGTACTTC	CASSYSIGGYEQYF
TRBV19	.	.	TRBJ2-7	TGTGCCAGTAGTATAGCCCCCGACTACTCCTACGAGCAGTACTTC	CASSIAPDYSYEQYF
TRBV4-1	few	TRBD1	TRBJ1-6	TGCGCCAGCAGCCAAGGGACAGGGGTTTCACCCCTCCACTTT	CASSQGTGVSPLHF
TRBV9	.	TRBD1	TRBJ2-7	TGTGCCAGCAGCGTAGGGGACAGAGTCTCCTACGAGCAGTACTTC	CASSVGDRVSYEQYF
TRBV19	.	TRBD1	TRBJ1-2	TGTGCCAGTAGCACTTGGGACAGCTATGGCTACACCTTC	CASSTWDSYGYTF
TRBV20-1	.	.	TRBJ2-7	TGCAGTGCTAGTCTAGGAGGCGAGCAGTACTTC	CSASLGGEQYF
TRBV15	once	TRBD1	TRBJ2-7	TGTGCCACCAGCAGAGGGACAGGGATCCACGAGCAGTACTTC	CATSRGTGIHEQYF
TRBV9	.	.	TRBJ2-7	TGTGCCAGCAGCGGCACCGGGACTCCGGGATCCGAGCAGTACTTC	CASSGTGTPGSEQYF
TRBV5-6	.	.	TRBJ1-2	TGTGCCAGCAGCCCGAGGACGCCTGGCTACACCTTC	CASSPRTPGYTF
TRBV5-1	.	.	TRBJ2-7	TGCGCCAGCAGCTTGGCAGGGTTCCACGAGCAGTACTTC	CASSLAGFHEQYF
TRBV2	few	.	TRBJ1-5	TGTGCCAGCAGCGGTCTCAATCAGCCCCAGCATTTT	CASSGLNQPQHF
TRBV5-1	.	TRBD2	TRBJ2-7	TGCGCCAGCAGCTTACGGACTAGCAACAGCCACGAGCAGTACTTC	CASSLRTSNSHEQYF
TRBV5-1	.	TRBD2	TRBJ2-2	TGCGCCAGCAGCCCCGGGGGGAGGGGCACCGGGGAGCTGTTTTTT	CASSPGGRGTGELFF
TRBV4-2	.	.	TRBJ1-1	TGTGCCAGCAGCCCCGGGGAGGGGTCCCTGACGGACACTGAAGCTTTCTTT	CASSPGEGSLTDTEAFF
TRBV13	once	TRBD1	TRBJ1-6	TGTGCCAGCAGCACAAGGACAGGGGGAAATTCACCCCTCCACTTT	CASSTRTGGNSPLHF
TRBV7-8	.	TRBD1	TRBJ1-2	TGTGCCAGCAGCTTAGTGTCAGGGGGATTTAACTATGGCTACACCTTC	CASSLVSGGFNYGYTF
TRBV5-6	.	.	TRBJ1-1	TGTGCCAGCAGCTTGCGCCGGCCAGGGTGGATCACTGAAGCTTTCTTT	CASSLRRPGWITEAFF
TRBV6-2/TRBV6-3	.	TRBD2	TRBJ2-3	TGTGCCAGCAGTTACTCGAGGACTAGCGGGGGGCTCACAGATACGCAGTATTTT	CASSYSRTSGGLTDTQYF
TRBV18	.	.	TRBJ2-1	TGTGCCAGCTCACGGTGGACAGCCGACAGCTCCTACAATGAGCAGTTCTTC	CASSRWTADSSYNEQFF
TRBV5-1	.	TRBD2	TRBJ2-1	TGCGCCAGCCGAGCGGGGCCGGAGTTTAGTGAGCAGTTCTTC	CASRAGPEFSEQFF
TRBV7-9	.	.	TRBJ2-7	TGTGCCAGCAGCCCACCGGACACTTTAGGGGGCGAGCAGTACTTC	CASSPPDTLGGEQYF
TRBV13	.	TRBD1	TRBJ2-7	TGTGCCAGCAGCCCAGAGGGGGACAGGGCGGGCGAGCAGTACTTC	CASSPEGDRAGEQYF
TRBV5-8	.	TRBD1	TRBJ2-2	TGTGCCAGCAGCTTGTGGGGGACAGTTATTACCGGGGAGCTGTTTTTT	CASSLWGTVITGELFF
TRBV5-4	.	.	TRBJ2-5	TGTGCCAGCAGCTTGGCTAATAAAGAGACCCAGTACTTC	CASSLANKETQYF
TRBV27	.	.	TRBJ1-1	TGTGCCAGCAGTCCTTATGGGGCCTTCACTGAAGCTTTCTTT	CASSPYGAFTEAFF
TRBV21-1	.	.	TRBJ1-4	TGTGCCAGCAGACCCGGGACAGGGCCCGAAAAACTGTTTTTT	CASRPGTGPEKLFF
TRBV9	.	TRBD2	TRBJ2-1	TGTGCCAGCAGCGGAGGACTAGACTACAATGAGCAGTTCTTC	CASSGGLDYNEQFF
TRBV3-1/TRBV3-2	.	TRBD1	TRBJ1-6	TGTGCCAGCAGCCAAGATCGTTTACAGGGGACCTATAATTCACCCCTCCACTTT	CASSQDRLQGTYNSPLHF
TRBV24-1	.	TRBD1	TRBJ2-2	TGTGCCACCGGGCAGGGGGACACCGGGGAGCTGTTTTTT	CATGQGDTGELFF
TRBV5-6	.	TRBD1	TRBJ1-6	TGTGCCAGCAGCTACCGGGACAGGGCTAATTCACCCCTCCACTTT	CASSYRDRANSPLHF
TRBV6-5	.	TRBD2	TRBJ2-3	TGTGCCAGCAGCCGGACTAGCGAGACAGATACGCAGTATTTT	CASSRTSETDTQYF
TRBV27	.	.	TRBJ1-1	TGTGCCAGCAGCAGGACGGTTTTGAACACTGAAGCTTTCTTT	CASSRTVLNTEAFF
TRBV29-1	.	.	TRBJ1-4	TGCAGCCCGGACACCAGAGTTGCAACTAATGAAAAACTGTTTTTT	CSPDTRVATNEKLFF
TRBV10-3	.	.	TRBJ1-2	TGTGCCATCAGTCTTGACTGGGGGAGAGGCGGCTACACCTTC	CAISLDWGRGGYTF
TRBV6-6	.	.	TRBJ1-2	TGTGCCAGCAGTGGGTCAGGACAGCTCTATGGCTACACCTTC	CASSGSGQLYGYTF
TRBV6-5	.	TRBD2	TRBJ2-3	TGTGCCAGCAGTTCCGGGACTAGGACAGATACGCAGTATTTT	CASSSGTRTDTQYF
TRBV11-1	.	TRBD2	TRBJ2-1	TGTGCCAGCAGCTACAGTGCGGGGGGGACGTACAATGAGCAGTTCTTC	CASSYSAGGTYNEQFF
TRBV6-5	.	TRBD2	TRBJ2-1	TGTGCCAGCAGCCAACTAGCGGGGGGTCGGAATGAGCAGTTCTTC	CASSQLAGGRNEQFF
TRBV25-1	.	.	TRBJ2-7	TGTGCCAGCAGTGGAGGTCCGGCCTACGAGCAGTACTTC	CASSGGPAYEQYF